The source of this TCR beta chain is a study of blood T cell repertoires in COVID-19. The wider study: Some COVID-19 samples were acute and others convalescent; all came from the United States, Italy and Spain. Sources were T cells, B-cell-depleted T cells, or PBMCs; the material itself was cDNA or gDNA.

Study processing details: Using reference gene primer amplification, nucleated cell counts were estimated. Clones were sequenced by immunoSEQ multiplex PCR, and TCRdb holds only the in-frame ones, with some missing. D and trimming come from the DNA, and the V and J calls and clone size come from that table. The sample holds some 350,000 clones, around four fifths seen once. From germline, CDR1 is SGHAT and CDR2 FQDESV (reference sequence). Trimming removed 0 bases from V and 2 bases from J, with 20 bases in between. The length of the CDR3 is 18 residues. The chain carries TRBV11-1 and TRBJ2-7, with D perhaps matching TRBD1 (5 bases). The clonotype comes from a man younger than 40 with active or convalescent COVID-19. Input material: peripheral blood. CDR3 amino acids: CASSLAPPDIPLTYEQYF. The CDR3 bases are TGTGCCAGCAGCTTAGCGCCACCGGACATTCCCCTAACCTACGAGCAGTACTTC.